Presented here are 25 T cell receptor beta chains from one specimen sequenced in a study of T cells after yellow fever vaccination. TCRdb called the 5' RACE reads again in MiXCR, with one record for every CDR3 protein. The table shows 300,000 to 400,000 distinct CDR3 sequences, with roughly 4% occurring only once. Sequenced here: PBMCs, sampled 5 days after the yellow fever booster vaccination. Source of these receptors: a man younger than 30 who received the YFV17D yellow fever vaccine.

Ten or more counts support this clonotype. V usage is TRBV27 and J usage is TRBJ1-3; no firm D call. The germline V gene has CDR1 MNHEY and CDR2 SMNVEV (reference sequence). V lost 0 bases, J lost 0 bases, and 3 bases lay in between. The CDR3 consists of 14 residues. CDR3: CASSLSRSGNTIYF. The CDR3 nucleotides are TGTGCCAGCAGTTTATCCCGCTCTGGAAACACCATATATTTT.

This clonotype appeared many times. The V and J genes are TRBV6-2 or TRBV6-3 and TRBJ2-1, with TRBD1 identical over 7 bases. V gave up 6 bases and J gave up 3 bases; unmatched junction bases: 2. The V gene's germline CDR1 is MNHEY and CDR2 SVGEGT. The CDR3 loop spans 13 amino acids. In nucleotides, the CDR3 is TGTGCCAGCAGCCCAGGGGGCTACAATGAGCAGTTCTTC. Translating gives CASSPGGYNEQFF.

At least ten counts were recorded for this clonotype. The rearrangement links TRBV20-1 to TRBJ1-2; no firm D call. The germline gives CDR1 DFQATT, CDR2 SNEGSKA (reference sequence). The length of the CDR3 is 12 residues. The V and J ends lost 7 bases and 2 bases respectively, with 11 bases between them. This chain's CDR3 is CSVNHKNYGYTF. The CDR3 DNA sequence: TGCAGTGTCAACCACAAAAACTATGGCTACACCTTC.

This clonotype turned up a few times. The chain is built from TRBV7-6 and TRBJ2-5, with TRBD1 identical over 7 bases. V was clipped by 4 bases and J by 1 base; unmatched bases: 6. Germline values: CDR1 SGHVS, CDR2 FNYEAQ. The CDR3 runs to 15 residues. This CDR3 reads CASSSIRDSQETQYF. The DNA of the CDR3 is TGTGCCAGCAGCTCAATCCGGGACAGCCAAGAGACCCAGTACTTC.

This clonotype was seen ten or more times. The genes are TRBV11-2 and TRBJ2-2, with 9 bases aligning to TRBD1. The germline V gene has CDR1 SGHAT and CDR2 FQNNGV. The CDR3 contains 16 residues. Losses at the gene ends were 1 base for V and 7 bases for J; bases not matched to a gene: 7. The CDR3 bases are TGTGCCAGCAGCTTAGCTTGGGGACAGGGCATCGGGGAGCTGTTTTTT. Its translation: CASSLAWGQGIGELFF.

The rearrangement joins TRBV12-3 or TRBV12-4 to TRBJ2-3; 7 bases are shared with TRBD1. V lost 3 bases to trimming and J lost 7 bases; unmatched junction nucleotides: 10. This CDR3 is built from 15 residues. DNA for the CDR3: TGTGCCAGCAGTTTTGCCCTCATGAGGGGGCATACGCAGTATTTT. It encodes CASSFALMRGHTQYF.

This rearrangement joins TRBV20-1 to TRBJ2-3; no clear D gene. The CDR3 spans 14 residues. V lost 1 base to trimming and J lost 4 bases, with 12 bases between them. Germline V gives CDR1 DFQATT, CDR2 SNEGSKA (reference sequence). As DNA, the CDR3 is TGCAGTGCTAGAGCACACCTAGGTGCAGATACGCAGTATTTT. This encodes CSARAHLGADTQYF.

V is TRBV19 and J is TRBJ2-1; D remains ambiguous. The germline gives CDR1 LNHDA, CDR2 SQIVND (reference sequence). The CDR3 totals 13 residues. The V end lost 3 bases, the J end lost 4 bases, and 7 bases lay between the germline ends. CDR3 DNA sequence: TGTGCCAGTAGTATGCCTCTATACAATGAGCAGTTCTTC. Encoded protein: CASSMPLYNEQFF. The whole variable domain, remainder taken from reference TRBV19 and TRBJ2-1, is DGGITQSPKYLFRKEGQNVTLSCEQNLNHDAMYWYRQDPGQGLRLIYYSQIVNDFQKGDIAEGYSVSREKKESFPLTVTSAQKNPTAFYLCASSMPLYNEQFFGPGTRLTVL.

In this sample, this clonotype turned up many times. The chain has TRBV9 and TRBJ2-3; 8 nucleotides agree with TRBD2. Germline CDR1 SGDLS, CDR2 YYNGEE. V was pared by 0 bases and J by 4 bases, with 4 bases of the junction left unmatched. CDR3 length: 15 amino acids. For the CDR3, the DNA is TGTGCCAGCAGCGTAGTGTTAGCGGGGTCAGATACGCAGTATTTT. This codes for CASSVVLAGSDTQYF.

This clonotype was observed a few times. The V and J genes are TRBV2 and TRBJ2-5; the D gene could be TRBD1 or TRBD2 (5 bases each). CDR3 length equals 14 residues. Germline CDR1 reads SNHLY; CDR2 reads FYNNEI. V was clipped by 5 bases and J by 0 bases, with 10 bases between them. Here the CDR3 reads CASSPGTYQETQYF. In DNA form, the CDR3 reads TGTGCCAGCAGTCCCGGGACGTACCAAGAGACCCAGTACTTC.

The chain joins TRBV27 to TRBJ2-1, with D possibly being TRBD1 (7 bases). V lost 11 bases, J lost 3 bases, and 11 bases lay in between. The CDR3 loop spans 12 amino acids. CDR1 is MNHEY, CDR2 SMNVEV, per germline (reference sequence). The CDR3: CAVQGGYNEQFF. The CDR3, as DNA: TGTGCCGTTCAGGGGGGCTACAATGAGCAGTTCTTC.

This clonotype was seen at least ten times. The CDR3 region has the DNA TGCGCCAGCAGCTTCCTCCAGGGGAGGGTCCTCACCGGCTACAATGAGCAGTTCTTC. Encoded protein: CASSFLQGRVLTGYNEQFF. The chain carries TRBV5-1 and TRBJ2-1; D is possibly TRBD2 (7 bases). Trimming removed 2 bases from V and 3 bases from J, with 24 bases in between. This CDR3 has 19 residues. Per the germline V gene, CDR1 is SGHRS and CDR2 is YFSETQ.

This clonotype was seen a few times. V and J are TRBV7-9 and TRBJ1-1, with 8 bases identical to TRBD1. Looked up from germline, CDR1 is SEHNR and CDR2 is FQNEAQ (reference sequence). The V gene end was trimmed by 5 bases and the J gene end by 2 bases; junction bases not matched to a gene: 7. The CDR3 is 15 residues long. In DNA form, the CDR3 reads TGTGCCAGCAGCCAAGAGGGACAGGCCAACACTGAAGCTTTCTTT. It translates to CASSQEGQANTEAFF.

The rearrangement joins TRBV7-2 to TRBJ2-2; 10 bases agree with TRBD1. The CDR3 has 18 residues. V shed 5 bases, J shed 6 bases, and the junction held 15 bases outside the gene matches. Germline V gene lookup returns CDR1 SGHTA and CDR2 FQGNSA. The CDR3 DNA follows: TGTGCCAGCAGCCATCGGGACAGGGGAAAAAAAGGACCCGGGGAGCTGTTTTTT. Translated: CASSHRDRGKKGPGELFF.

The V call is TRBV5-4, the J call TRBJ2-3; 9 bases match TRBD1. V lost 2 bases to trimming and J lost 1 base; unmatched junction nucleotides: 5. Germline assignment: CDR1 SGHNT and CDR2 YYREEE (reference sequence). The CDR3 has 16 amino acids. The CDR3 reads CASSLRTGDRTDTQYF. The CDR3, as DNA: TGTGCCAGCAGCTTACGGACAGGGGATCGCACAGATACGCAGTATTTT.

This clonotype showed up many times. The CDR3 here is CSVEVFSDNEQFF. As DNA, the CDR3 is TGCAGCGTTGAAGTTTTCTCTGACAATGAGCAGTTCTTC. The chain combines TRBV29-1 with TRBJ2-1; no reliable D call. The CDR3 contains 13 residues. Between the trimmed V and J ends, which lost 1 base and 5 bases, there was a span of 9 bases. CDR1 and CDR2 (germline): SQVTM, ANQGSEA.

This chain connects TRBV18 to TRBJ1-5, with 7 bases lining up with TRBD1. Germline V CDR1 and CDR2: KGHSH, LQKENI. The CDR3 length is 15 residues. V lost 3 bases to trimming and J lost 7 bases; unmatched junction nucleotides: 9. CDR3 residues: CASSPRDSSGQPQHF. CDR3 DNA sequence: TGTGCCAGCTCACCCCGGGACAGCTCGGGACAGCCCCAGCATTTT.

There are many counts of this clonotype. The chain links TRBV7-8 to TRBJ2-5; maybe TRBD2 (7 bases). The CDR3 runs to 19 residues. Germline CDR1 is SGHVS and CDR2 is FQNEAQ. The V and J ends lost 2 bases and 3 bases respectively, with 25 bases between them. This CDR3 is CASSLIWRGRSAAKETQYF. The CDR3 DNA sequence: TGTGCCAGCAGCTTAATCTGGCGGGGGCGTTCAGCGGCGAAAGAGACCCAGTACTTC. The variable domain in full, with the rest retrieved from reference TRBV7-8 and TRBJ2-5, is GAGVSQSPRYKVAKRGQDVALRCDPISGHVSLFWYQQALGQGPEFLTYFQNEAQLDKSGLPSDRFFAERPEGSVSTLKIQRTQQEDSAVYLCASSLIWRGRSAAKETQYFGPGTRLLVL.

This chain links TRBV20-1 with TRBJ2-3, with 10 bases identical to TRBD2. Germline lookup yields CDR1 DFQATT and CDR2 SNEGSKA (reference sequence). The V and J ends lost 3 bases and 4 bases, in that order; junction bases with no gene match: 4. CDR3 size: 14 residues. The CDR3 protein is CSASLSGGADTQYF. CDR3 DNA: TGCAGTGCTAGTTTAAGCGGGGGGGCAGATACGCAGTATTTT.

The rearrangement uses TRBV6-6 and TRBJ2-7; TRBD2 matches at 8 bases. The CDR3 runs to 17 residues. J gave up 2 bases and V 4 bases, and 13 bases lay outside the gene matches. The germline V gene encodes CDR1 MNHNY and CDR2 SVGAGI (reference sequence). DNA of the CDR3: TGTGCCAGCAGTTCTACCCCTGGGCTAGCGGGTACCTACGAGCAGTACTTC. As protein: CASSSTPGLAGTYEQYF.

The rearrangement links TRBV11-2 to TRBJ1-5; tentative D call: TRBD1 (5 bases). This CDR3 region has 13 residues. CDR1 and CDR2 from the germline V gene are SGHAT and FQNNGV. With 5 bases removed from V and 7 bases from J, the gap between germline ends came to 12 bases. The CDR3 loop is CASSQNRGQPQHF. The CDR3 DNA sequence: TGTGCCAGCAGCCAGAACCGGGGGCAGCCCCAGCATTTT.

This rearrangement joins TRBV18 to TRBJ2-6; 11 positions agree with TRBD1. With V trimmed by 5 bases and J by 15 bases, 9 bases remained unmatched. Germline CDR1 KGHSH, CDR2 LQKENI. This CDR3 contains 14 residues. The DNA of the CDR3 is TGTGCCAGCTCAGCCGGACAGGGGGCTATAGACCTGACTTTC. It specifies CASSAGQGAIDLTF.

CDR3 sequence: CASTWTSGGVPSTDTQYF. The CDR3 DNA reads as TGTGCCAGCACCTGGACTAGCGGGGGGGTCCCTAGCACAGATACGCAGTATTTT. The chain carries TRBV5-4 and TRBJ2-3, with 15 bases that match TRBD2. V lost 6 bases and J lost 0; bases outside the gene matches: 8. The CDR3 covers 18 residues. Germline CDR1 reads SGHNT; CDR2 reads YYREEE (reference sequence).

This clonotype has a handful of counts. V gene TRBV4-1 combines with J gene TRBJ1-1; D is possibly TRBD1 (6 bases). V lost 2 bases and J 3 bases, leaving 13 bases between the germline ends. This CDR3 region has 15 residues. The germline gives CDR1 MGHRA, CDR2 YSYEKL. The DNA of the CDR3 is TGCGCCAGCAGCCAAATAGGGGGGAGTGACACTGAAGCTTTCTTT. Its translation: CASSQIGGSDTEAFF.

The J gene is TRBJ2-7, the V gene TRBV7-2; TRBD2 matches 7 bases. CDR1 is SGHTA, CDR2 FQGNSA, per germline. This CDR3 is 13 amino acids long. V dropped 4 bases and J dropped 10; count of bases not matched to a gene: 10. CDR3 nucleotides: TGTGCCAGCAGCTCCGGGACTACAACAGATCAGTACTTC. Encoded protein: CASSSGTTTDQYF.